These T cell receptor beta chains were read from a single sample in a study of shared clonotypes between healthy human individuals. Assay used: immunoSEQ multiplex PCR; TCRdb lists only in-frame clones, some missing. The data hold 400,000 to 500,000 clones, with roughly 78% observed a single time. Sequenced material: PBMCs. The source is a middle-aged woman in good health. Some clones in this sample may be carry-over from other donors' samples. The conserved cysteine and the conserved F or W are not part of the CDR3 here. Not every row has a clone size; where given, it reads once, few, many or a size class.

v_call clone_size cdr3_aa
TRBV11-3 NA ASSLAGSSYNEQF
TRBV27 NA ASSLSWTGITDTQY
TRBV7-9 NA ASSLGGSAYNEQF
TRBV5-4 NA ASSSTASGWGDTQY
TRBV10-1 few ASSPGGAFPNQETQY
TRBV11-2 NA ASSSGTGRRGYT
TRBV6-1 NA ASSEKSGTGLFYEQF
TRBV2 NA ASSAVDSNQPQH
TRBV28 NA ASRAGGEGSINQPQH
TRBV6-1 few ASSEIAGTADGYT
TRBV4-1 NA ASSQTSAGENEKLF
TRBV10-3 NA ASSYSGVNTEAF
TRBV6-1 once ASSEARGEAF
TRBV29-1 NA SVEDARRRETQY
TRBV5-1 once ASSPLVSGKDTQY
TRBV5-4 NA ASSQINNEQF
TRBV4-2 once ASSQVVGADPGAYEQY
TRBV28 NA ASSLSDSSNQPQH
TRBV10-3 NA AISEFGEGRSNIQY
TRBV7-3 NA ASSLGPGREETQY
TRBV6-5 NA ASSRTGAGNTIY
TRBV6-5 NA ASSSGGTQY
TRBV21-1 NA ASSKGVEKLF
TRBV2 NA ASTIQRQIYSNQPQH
TRBV7-3 NA ASSLTGGYTEAF
TRBV6-5 NA ASSYSALLVWWEQY
TRBV28 NA ASSRLAGGHMKTQY
TRBV5-6 NA ASSLMLSTDTQY
TRBV28 NA ASSLRGSGTFGELF
TRBV27 NA ASSFLPGEGEQF
TRBV6-4 few ASSEGTDPTQPQH
TRBV18 few ASSPGQTSNQPQH
TRBV9 NA ASSVVGGGRTDTQY
TRBV19 NA ASSLQGNSNQPQH
TRBV18 few ASSPLAGDEQF
TRBV7-9 NA ASSPRLAGGPDTQY
TRBV2 NA ASGARTGTGELF
TRBV19 NA ASRQRSYNEQF
TRBV5-4 NA ASSSGLAGNLETQY
TRBV5-1 NA ASSLGPPGIMNTEAF
TRBV2 many ASIQPRHRGQNYGYT
TRBV29-1 NA SARDVKKGTYEQY
TRBV9 NA ASSSSGAGSSYEQY
TRBV19 NA ASGIGDSNTGELF
TRBV7-2 NA ASSAPVVSGANVLT
TRBV5-1 many ASSLGGTGSYYGYT
TRBV28 NA ASSKRTGQFQPQH
TRBV5-8 NA ASSSPQGRGSWNEQF
TRBV28 NA ASSQPFWETQY
TRBV29-1 NA SVTALAKNIQY
TRBV6-6 NA ASSQLLAGGQETQY
TRBV6-5 NA ASSYSTGVTEAF
TRBV14 NA ASSQFAGYNEQF
TRBV30 NA AWRRDRAVEQY